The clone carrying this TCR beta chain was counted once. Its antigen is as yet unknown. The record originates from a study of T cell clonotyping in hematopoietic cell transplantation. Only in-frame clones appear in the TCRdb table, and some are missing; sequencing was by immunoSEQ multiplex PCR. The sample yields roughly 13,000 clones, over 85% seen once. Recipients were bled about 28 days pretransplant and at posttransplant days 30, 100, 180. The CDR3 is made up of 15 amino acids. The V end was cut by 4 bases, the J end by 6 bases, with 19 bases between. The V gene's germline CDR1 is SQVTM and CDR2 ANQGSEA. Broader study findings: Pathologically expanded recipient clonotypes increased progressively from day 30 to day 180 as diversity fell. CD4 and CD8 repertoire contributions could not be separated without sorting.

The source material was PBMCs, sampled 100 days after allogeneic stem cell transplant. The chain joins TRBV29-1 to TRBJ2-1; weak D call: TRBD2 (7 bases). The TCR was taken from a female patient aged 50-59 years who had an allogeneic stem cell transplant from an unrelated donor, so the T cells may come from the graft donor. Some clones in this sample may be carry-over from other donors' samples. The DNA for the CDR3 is TGCAGCGTTGCCGGGGGGCTAGTTGGCTTCAATGAGCAGTTCTTC. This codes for CSVAGGLVGFNEQFF.